These T cell receptor beta chains were read from a single sample in a study of T-cell memory formation after mild COVID-19. TCRdb recomputed calls from the 5' RACE reads with MiXCR, one row per CDR3 protein. The top ten clones hold under 30% of a sample with almost 35,000 distinct CDR3 sequences, approximately 8.3% of them seen once. Sample: PBMCs or a T cell subset sorted from them (not recorded which). These receptors were taken from a man aged 18-30 years who had mild COVID-19 (a few samples of this study predate the infection). Cell type and time point are not known. Both conserved end residues are part of each CDR3. D genes are given only for firm matches. Clone size is shown for a subset of rows, as once, few, many or a class of expanded clone.

V	J	size	D	CDR3	DNA
TRBV20-1	TRBJ2-3	NA	NA	CSAINQGDTQYF	TGCAGTGCGATAAATCAGGGAGATACGCAGTATTTT
TRBV6-5	TRBJ2-7	many	NA	CASRTIGRYSYEQYF	TGTGCCAGCAGAACCATAGGACGGTACTCCTACGAGCAGTACTTC
TRBV3-1	TRBJ1-4	many	NA	CASSPGRTNEKLFF	TGTGCCAGCAGTCCAGGGAGAACTAATGAAAAACTGTTTTTT
TRBV7-2	TRBJ2-3	many	NA	CASSPGQRRITQYF	TGTGCCAGCAGCCCCGGACAGAGACGGATTACGCAGTATTTT
TRBV28	TRBJ1-4	many	NA	CASSSRDATNEKLFF	TGTGCCAGCAGTTCAAGGGACGCAACTAATGAAAAACTGTTTTTT
TRBV6-1	TRBJ2-2	many	TRBD1	CASSVSSGQGTGELFF	TGTGCCAGCAGTGTCTCGTCGGGACAGGGCACCGGGGAGCTGTTTTTT
TRBV5-4	TRBJ2-7	NA	NA	CASSLAGSLTYEQYF	TGTGCCAGCAGCTTGGCCGGTTCCCTCACCTACGAGCAGTACTTC
TRBV5-1	TRBJ2-3	many	TRBD1	CASSTPTGGGPRDTQYF	TGCGCCAGCAGCACCCCGACAGGGGGCGGCCCTCGAGATACGCAGTATTTT
TRBV23-1	TRBJ1-5	NA	TRBD1	CASIHKGDRGQNQPQHF	TGCGCCAGCATTCACAAGGGGGACAGGGGGCAAAATCAGCCCCAGCATTTT
TRBV4-3	TRBJ2-4	many	NA	CASSQGWGLQYF	TGCGCCAGCAGCCAAGGGTGGGGACTGCAGTACTTC
TRBV28	TRBJ2-1	many	NA	CASSFLANNEQFF	TGTGCCAGCAGTTTCCTGGCTAACAATGAGCAGTTCTTC
TRBV29-1	TRBJ2-2	many	NA	CSVIFLRTGELFF	TGCAGCGTTATTTTCTTGCGCACCGGGGAGCTGTTTTTT
TRBV4-3	TRBJ2-7	many	NA	CASSQVPGPTIYEQYF	TGCGCCAGCAGCCAGGTACCGGGACCCACGATCTACGAGCAGTACTTC
TRBV7-2	TRBJ2-1	many	TRBD2	CASRLGTSGGAHNEQFF	TGTGCCAGCAGGCTTGGTACTAGCGGGGGGGCCCACAATGAGCAGTTCTTC
TRBV5-1	TRBJ2-2	many	NA	CASSLAGVKAGELFF	TGCGCCAGCAGCTTGGCTGGAGTGAAGGCCGGGGAGCTGTTTTTT
TRBV6-4	TRBJ2-1	many	TRBD1	CASSETQGADEQFF	TGTGCCAGCAGTGAGACCCAGGGGGCGGATGAGCAGTTCTTC
TRBV11-2	TRBJ2-5	NA	NA	CASRSGSRALGETQYF	TGTGCCAGCAGAAGTGGCTCTAGGGCCCTCGGAGAGACCCAGTACTTC
TRBV20-1	TRBJ1-5	many	TRBD1	CSANEGAGSNQPQHF	TGCAGTGCGAACGAGGGGGCGGGAAGCAATCAGCCCCAGCATTTT
TRBV9	TRBJ1-2	many	NA	CASSVGPNYGYTF	TGTGCCAGCAGCGTAGGTCCGAACTATGGCTACACCTTC
TRBV5-1	TRBJ2-7	many	NA	CASGGERPGYEQYF	TGCGCCAGCGGAGGCGAACGTCCGGGTTACGAGCAGTACTTC
TRBV11-2	TRBJ2-4	many	NA	CASSSIPGAKNIQYF	TGTGCCAGCAGCTCCATCCCGGGCGCCAAAAACATTCAGTACTTC
TRBV6-2/TRBV6-3	TRBJ2-1	NA	TRBD2	CASSYSISGGYNEQFF	TGTGCCAGCAGTTACTCTATTAGCGGGGGATACAATGAGCAGTTCTTC
TRBV4-3	TRBJ2-5	many	TRBD1	CASSQARTGQETQYF	TGCGCCAGCAGCCAAGCCCGGACAGGACAAGAGACCCAGTACTTC
TRBV7-9	TRBJ2-7	many	NA	CASSLSRGSYEQYF	TGTGCCAGCAGCTTATCCCGGGGGTCCTACGAGCAGTACTTC
TRBV14	TRBJ2-5	many	TRBD1	CASSHLVQGGGETQYF	TGTGCCAGCAGCCACCTAGTACAGGGGGGCGGCGAGACCCAGTACTTC
TRBV5-1	TRBJ2-5	medium-sized	NA	CASSLAGGDSGETQYF	TGCGCCAGCAGCTTGGCTGGGGGCGATTCAGGCGAGACCCAGTACTTC
TRBV7-3	TRBJ2-5	many	NA	CASSLTGFTPEETQYF	TGTGCCAGCAGCTTAACGGGCTTCACCCCGGAAGAGACCCAGTACTTC
TRBV4-3	TRBJ2-7	many	TRBD1	CASSQQGVSYEQYF	TGCGCCAGCAGCCAACAGGGGGTCTCCTACGAGCAGTACTTC
TRBV20-1	TRBJ1-2	many	NA	CSARLQGYGYTF	TGCAGTGCTAGATTACAGGGCTATGGCTACACCTTC
TRBV7-9	TRBJ1-2	many	NA	CASSVSGLEGYTF	TGTGCCAGCAGCGTATCGGGCCTGGAGGGCTACACCTTC
TRBV24-1	TRBJ2-1	many	NA	CATSDLDRPNEQFF	TGTGCCACCAGTGATTTAGACAGGCCCAATGAGCAGTTCTTC
TRBV7-6	TRBJ2-1	many	NA	CASSLGPEIEQFF	TGTGCCAGCAGCTTAGGCCCAGAAATTGAGCAGTTCTTC
TRBV12-3/TRBV12-4	TRBJ2-2	NA	TRBD1	CASRPGQSTGELFF	TGTGCCAGCAGACCGGGACAGAGCACCGGGGAGCTGTTTTTT
TRBV18	TRBJ2-1	many	TRBD1	CASSPPGTGVEFF	TGTGCCAGCTCACCACCCGGGACAGGGGTAGAGTTCTTC
TRBV11-2	TRBJ2-1	few	TRBD2	CASSYPGGWSSYNEQFF	TGTGCCAGCAGCTACCCGGGGGGGTGGAGCTCCTACAATGAGCAGTTCTTC